The entry that follows covers one T cell receptor (beta chain) sequence. Its antigen is undetermined. The table came from immunoSEQ multiplex PCR; TCRdb's copy has only in-frame clones and leaves some out. The sample yields approximately 140,000 clones, roughly four fifths seen once. CDR3 length: 16 amino acids. From germline, CDR1 is SGHTA and CDR2 FQGNSA. V dropped 2 bases and J dropped 6; count of bases not matched to a gene: 12. The data derive from a study of cytomegalovirus exposure and HLA in healthy donors. Study as a whole: The 120 or so validation repertoires were produced on the same platform as the approximately 620 repertoires of the first cohort. This was reported in a later analysis.

Notes on the study in general: The study designated around 150 TCR beta chains cytomegalovirus-associated. High specificity and sensitivity for cytomegalovirus status were reported for the classifier.

The donors formed part of the roughly 120-subject validation cohort, distinct from the roughly 620-subject first cohort. The sample was PBMCs. The genes are TRBV7-2 and TRBJ2-7; the match to TRBD1 covers 8 bases. This TCR was recovered from a woman younger than 45 in good health and CMV-seronegative. Here the CDR3 reads CASSLMISQGAGEQYF. The CDR3 DNA follows: TGTGCCAGCAGCTTAATGATTAGTCAGGGGGCGGGCGAGCAGTACTTC.